One and the same sample provided the 30 T cell receptor beta chains below, sequenced in a study of CD8+ T cells in alopecia areata. Sequencing relied on a cDNA template that was reverse transcribed from extracted RNA. Sequencing was performed with immunoSEQ multiplex PCR; in TCRdb, only in-frame clones are kept and a portion is missing. There are roughly 210,000 clones in the sample; approximately 47% occur only once, and about 2.6% lies in the top ten. Treatment: oral pan-JAK inhibitor, 5-10 mg twice daily. Sequenced here: CD4+ T cells sorted from blood, sampled at approximately week 37, from a patient treated with tofacitinib. The receptors originated from a human donor with alopecia areata.

A note on this clone: The same CDR3 can be traced to other DNA sequences in this sample. The chain joins TRBV6-1 to TRBJ1-5; 7 nucleotides align to TRBD1. Germline V CDR1 and CDR2: MNHNS, SASEGT. J lost 4 bases, V lost 6 bases, and 3 bases had no gene match. This CDR3 is built from 13 residues. The CDR3 loop is CASSDRVNQPQHF. For the CDR3, the DNA is TGTGCCAGCAGCGACAGGGTTAATCAGCCCCAGCATTTT.

This clone was counted between two and nine times. This chain uses TRBV30 with TRBJ2-3, with D perhaps TRBD2 (6 bases). The CDR3 extends over 12 amino acids. Germline V gives CDR1 GTSNPN, CDR2 SVGIG (reference sequence). Trimming shortened V by 5 bases and J by 7 bases, and 13 bases separated the two germline ends. The DNA of the CDR3 is TGTGCCTGGGGGCCCGCGGGGCATACGCAGTATTTT. It translates to CAWGPAGHTQYF. Combining the CDR3 with reference TRBV30 and TRBJ2-3 gives the whole variable domain SQTIHQWPATLVQPVGSPLSLECTVEGTSNPNLYWYRQAAGRGLQLLFYSVGIGQISSEVPQNLSASRPQDRQFILSSKKLLLSDSGFYLCAWGPAGHTQYFGPGTRLTVL.

The chain links TRBV23-1 to TRBJ2-5; 7 bases are shared with TRBD2. TRBV23-1 is given ORF status, its function remaining uncertain. The length of the CDR3 is 15 residues. Unmatched junction bases numbered 9, after V lost 8 bases and J lost 0 bases. CDR3 in amino acids: CASLPSGDDQETQYF. The CDR3 region has the DNA TGCGCCAGCTTACCTAGCGGAGACGACCAAGAGACCCAGTACTTC.

V and J are TRBV30 and TRBJ1-5; D not resolved. CDR1 is GTSNPN, CDR2 SVGIG, per germline (reference sequence). CDR3 length equals 17 residues. V was shortened by 0 bases and J by 7 bases, with 22 bases between the two germline ends. The CDR3 spells CAWSVGYIGSSVQPQHF. The CDR3, as DNA: TGTGCCTGGAGTGTAGGTTATATCGGTAGTTCCGTGCAGCCCCAGCATTTT.

In its sample, this clone was seen a few times. The rearrangement links TRBV5-1 to TRBJ2-7, with a weak D call TRBD2 (6 bases). CDR1 SGHRS and CDR2 YFSETQ come from the germline V gene. V was clipped by 1 base and J by 2 bases, with 10 bases between them. The CDR3 is made up of 14 amino acids. This CDR3 reads CASSLISGTYEQYF. The CDR3 DNA follows: TGCGCCAGCAGCTTGATTAGCGGAACCTACGAGCAGTACTTC.

This rearrangement joins TRBV30 to TRBJ2-2; 8 bases match TRBD2. CDR1 and CDR2 (germline): GTSNPN, SVGIG (reference sequence). Trimming took 0 bases from V and 4 from J; bases not matched to a gene: 7. This CDR3 is built from 16 residues. The CDR3 sequence: CAWSVLAGRSTGELFF. CDR3 bases: TGTGCCTGGAGTGTATTAGCGGGAAGATCCACCGGGGAGCTGTTTTTT. Full variable domain (missing parts from reference TRBV30 and TRBJ2-2): SQTIHQWPATLVQPVGSPLSLECTVEGTSNPNLYWYRQAAGRGLQLLFYSVGIGQISSEVPQNLSASRPQDRQFILSSKKLLLSDSGFYLCAWSVLAGRSTGELFFGEGSRLTVL.

The rearrangement uses TRBV9 and TRBJ2-2; D uncertain. The CDR3 loop spans 12 amino acids. The germline V and J ends were trimmed by 4 bases and 6 bases, with 7 bases remaining between them. Germline lookup yields CDR1 SGDLS and CDR2 YYNGEE. CDR3 sequence (DNA): TGTGCCAGCAGCAAGCTGGCCGGGGAGCTGTTTTTT. Its translation: CASSKLAGELFF.

V is TRBV5-1 and J is TRBJ2-7; no reliable D call. CDR1 and CDR2 from the germline V gene are SGHRS and YFSETQ. This CDR3 region has 15 residues. V lost 3 bases and J lost 3, with 16 bases in between. DNA of the CDR3: TGCGCCAGCAGCTCGGATACCCAGTCCCTCTACGAGCAGTACTTC. It translates to CASSSDTQSLYEQYF. Using reference TRBV5-1 and TRBJ2-7 for the parts outside the CDR3, the full variable domain is KAGVTQTPRYLIKTRGQQVTLSCSPISGHRSVSWYQQTPGQGLQFLFEYFSETQRNKGNFPGRFSGRQFSNSRSEMNVSTLELGDSALYLCASSSDTQSLYEQYFGPGTRLTVT.

The chain couples TRBV30 to TRBJ2-6, with unresolved D. V lost 2 bases, J lost 0 bases, and 8 bases lay in between. The length of the CDR3 is 15 residues. CDR1 and CDR2 from the germline V gene are GTSNPN and SVGIG (reference sequence). The CDR3 DNA is TGTGCCTGGAGTTTAACAAGCTCTGGGGCCAACGTCCTGACTTTC. Translating gives CAWSLTSSGANVLTF.

In its sample, this clone was seen a few times. J is TRBJ1-2 and V is TRBV9; 8 bases align to TRBD1. CDR3 length: 14 amino acids. Germline CDR1 is SGDLS and CDR2 is YYNGEE. V trimming: 3 bases; J trimming: 7 bases; junction bases outside the gene matches: 8. CDR3 protein: CASSGRTGLLGYTF. The CDR3, as DNA: TGTGCCAGCAGCGGGCGGACAGGGTTGCTTGGCTACACCTTC.

The table lists this clone with a few counts. The chain has TRBV2 and TRBJ2-1; 8 bases are a match to TRBD2. Germline trimming cut 4 bases from V and 5 bases from J; bases unmatched to any gene: 4. Germline CDR1 reads SNHLY; CDR2 reads FYNNEI. This CDR3 comprises 14 residues. CDR3 bases: TGTGCCAGCAGTGTGGAACTAGCGGACAATGAGCAGTTCTTC. Translated, it gives CASSVELADNEQFF.

J is TRBJ2-5 and V is TRBV30; 8 bases line up with TRBD1. V dropped 0 bases and J dropped 5; count of bases not matched to a gene: 2. From germline, CDR1 is GTSNPN and CDR2 SVGIG (reference sequence). This CDR3 region has 13 residues. CDR3 DNA sequence: TGTGCCTGGAGTGTTACAGGGGGGGAGACCCAGTACTTC. This codes for CAWSVTGGETQYF.

The V call is TRBV7-2, the J call TRBJ2-3, with 10 nucleotides matching TRBD2. After removal of 4 bases from V and 12 bases from J, the junction contained 10 bases not matched to a gene. The CDR3 runs to 14 residues. The germline V gene encodes CDR1 SGHTA and CDR2 FQGNSA. CDR3 protein: CASSSSSGGQVQYF. In DNA form, the CDR3 reads TGTGCCAGCAGCTCCTCTAGCGGGGGACAGGTCCAGTATTTT.

In the case of this clone: At one boundary the junction diverges from the germline segment, which might be a read error. V is TRBV18 and J is TRBJ2-1; 7 bases align to TRBD1. The CDR3 length is 12 residues. Looked up from germline, CDR1 is KGHSH and CDR2 is LQKENI. The CDR3 region has the DNA TGTGCCAGCTCACCAACCGGACAGGTATTTCTCTTC. This translates into CASSPTGQVFLF.

There are a few counts of this clone. The CDR3 DNA sequence: TGTGCCATCGGCGGGGGCAATGAGCAGTTCTTC. Residues: CAIGGGNEQFF. The gene calls are TRBV10-3 and TRBJ2-1; 7 bases are shared with TRBD2. This CDR3 is 11 amino acids long. Germline V gene lookup returns CDR1 ENHRY and CDR2 SYGVKD. J gave up 6 bases and V 8 bases, and 1 base lay outside the gene matches.

V usage is TRBV30 and J usage is TRBJ2-1, with a possible D match to TRBD2 (6 bases). Germline V CDR1 and CDR2: GTSNPN, SVGIG (reference sequence). There are 13 residues in the CDR3. V was trimmed by 0 bases and J by 6 bases, leaving 9 bases between them. CDR3: CAWSVMGGNEQFF. In nucleotides, the CDR3 is TGTGCCTGGAGTGTAATGGGGGGCAATGAGCAGTTCTTC.

The rearrangement links TRBV6-6 to TRBJ2-1; 10 bases are a match to TRBD2. CDR3 size: 15 residues. The V segment lost 6 bases and the J segment 5 bases; nucleotides outside the gene matches: 7. In germline, CDR1 is MNHNY, CDR2 SVGAGI (reference sequence). The CDR3 sequence is CASRATSGLNNEQFF. DNA of the CDR3: TGTGCCAGCAGGGCGACTAGCGGGCTAAACAATGAGCAGTTCTTC.

V gene TRBV28 combines with J gene TRBJ2-7, with TRBD2 as a possible D gene (5 bases). Deletions cut 2 bases from V and 5 bases from J, with 7 bases between. Germline assignment: CDR1 MDHEN and CDR2 SYDVKM. This CDR3 is built from 12 residues. CDR3: CASSLLADEQYF. For the CDR3, the DNA is TGTGCCAGCAGTTTACTAGCAGACGAGCAGTACTTC.

The chain combines TRBV5-1 with TRBJ2-3; the match to TRBD2 covers 9 bases. The CDR3 sequence is 17 residues long. Germline lookup yields CDR1 SGHRS and CDR2 YFSETQ. With V trimmed by 4 bases and J by 3 bases, 12 bases remained unmatched. CDR3 DNA sequence: TGCGCCAGCAGCCTACGCCCAGCGGGAGGAGGGACAGATACGCAGTATTTT. This translates into CASSLRPAGGGTDTQYF. Drawing the rest from reference TRBV5-1 and TRBJ2-3, the complete variable domain is KAGVTQTPRYLIKTRGQQVTLSCSPISGHRSVSWYQQTPGQGLQFLFEYFSETQRNKGNFPGRFSGRQFSNSRSEMNVSTLELGDSALYLCASSLRPAGGGTDTQYFGPGTRLTVL.

This chain joins TRBV2 and TRBJ2-3; 11 bases map to TRBD1. J gave up 4 bases and V 7 bases, and 4 bases lay outside the gene matches. The CDR3 consists of 14 residues. Germline lookup yields CDR1 SNHLY and CDR2 FYNNEI. CDR3 bases: TGTGCCAGCAAACGGGACAGGGGGTCAGATACGCAGTATTTT. It translates to CASKRDRGSDTQYF.

The chain has TRBV7-2 and TRBJ2-1; no clear D gene. V was trimmed by 3 bases and J by 0 bases, leaving 9 bases between them. CDR3 size: 15 residues. Germline CDR1 is SGHTA and CDR2 is FQGNSA. CDR3 sequence (DNA): TGTGCCAGCAGCTTGGGCTCCAACTCCTACAATGAGCAGTTCTTC. Its protein product is CASSLGSNSYNEQFF.

V and J are TRBV29-1 and TRBJ2-3; possibly TRBD2 for D (6 bases). The CDR3 is 14 amino acids. Germline CDR1 is SQVTM and CDR2 is ANQGSEA. Trimming took off 3 bases at V and 1 base at J, with 11 bases between the two ends. The CDR3 loop reads CSVDGRFRTDTQYF. The CDR3 DNA sequence: TGCAGCGTTGACGGGAGATTCCGCACAGATACGCAGTATTTT.

The DNA for the CDR3 is TGTGCCAGCTCACCACCCACCCGCGGGACCTACGAGCAGTACTTC. Translated: CASSPPTRGTYEQYF. The chain recombines TRBV18 with TRBJ2-7, with D maybe TRBD2 (6 bases). CDR3 length equals 15 residues. Deletions cut 0 bases from V and 2 bases from J, with 11 bases between. The germline CDR1 and CDR2 sequences are KGHSH and LQKENI.

The chain couples TRBV25-1 to TRBJ2-3; D remains unclear. The germline V gene has CDR1 MGHDK and CDR2 SYGVNS. The CDR3 runs 16 residues. V shed 4 bases and J shed 0 bases, with 14 bases lying between them. The CDR3 sequence: CASSAPGGTSTDTQYF. The CDR3 DNA is TGTGCCAGCAGTGCCCCCGGCGGAACTAGCACAGATACGCAGTATTTT.

This clone occurred a few times. V gene TRBV29-1 combines with J gene TRBJ1-1; D remains ambiguous. The CDR3 is 13 amino acids. Deletions cut 4 bases from V and 0 bases from J, with 9 bases between. CDR1 is SQVTM and CDR2 is ANQGSEA in the germline V gene. CDR3 loop: CSVGKQLNTEAFF. CDR3 nucleotide sequence: TGCAGCGTTGGAAAACAGCTGAACACTGAAGCTTTCTTT.

The chain carries TRBV18 and TRBJ2-5, with D perhaps matching TRBD1 (6 bases). The CDR3 length is 13 residues. V was clipped by 9 bases and J by 2 bases, with 13 bases between them. Germline assignment: CDR1 KGHSH and CDR2 LQKENI. The DNA of the CDR3 is TGTGCCAGTTCTGCAGGGGCTCAAGAGACCCAGTACTTC. Translation gives CASSAGAQETQYF.

This clone was found a few times. V gene TRBV19 combines with J gene TRBJ2-3, with a weak D call TRBD1 (6 bases). CDR3 length equals 12 residues. Trimming cost V 4 bases and J 10 bases, with 12 bases left between them. CDR1 is LNHDA and CDR2 is SQIVND in the germline V gene (reference sequence). The CDR3 sequence: CASSTGAGAQYF. Here the CDR3 DNA reads TGTGCCAGTAGTACAGGGGCCGGCGCGCAGTATTTT.

V usage is TRBV29-1 and J usage is TRBJ2-6; D perhaps matches TRBD2 (5 bases). Per the germline V gene, CDR1 is SQVTM and CDR2 is ANQGSEA. The germline V and J ends were trimmed by 6 bases and 0 bases, with 12 bases remaining between them. The CDR3 runs 15 residues. The CDR3 loop reads CSVGDGISGANVLTF. CDR3 DNA sequence: TGCAGCGTGGGAGACGGAATCTCTGGGGCCAACGTCCTGACTTTC.

The CDR3 DNA is TGCAGCGTTGCCAGGGGCACTGAGCAGTTCTTC. Translated: CSVARGTEQFF. The chain combines TRBV29-1 with TRBJ2-1; possible D gene TRBD1, 6 bases. The V gene lost 4 bases and the J gene lost 9 bases, with 10 bases spanning the gap. The CDR3 runs to 11 residues. CDR1 and CDR2 (germline): SQVTM, ANQGSEA.

The genes are TRBV5-1 and TRBJ2-1; D is uncertain. The CDR3 length is 15 residues. CDR1 is SGHRS and CDR2 is YFSETQ in the germline V gene. V lost 0 bases and J lost 8, with 15 bases in between. DNA for the CDR3: TGCGCCAGCAGCTTGGAGTCTGGGGTCAGCCATGAGCAGTTCTTC. Translation gives CASSLESGVSHEQFF.